The 15 T cell receptor beta chains reported below all come from one sample, sequenced in a study of blood T cells in healthy people across ages. Together with a sample-barcoded 5' primer, a J-beta primer mix was included in a second PCR lasting about 7 to 11 cycles. One entry per CDR3 protein results from TCRdb running MiXCR on the 5' RACE reads. Of 1.2 million to 1.5 million distinct CDR3 sequences listed, 35% to 45% are singletons. The sample was blood. The receptors here all came from a young woman in good health.

There are many counts of this clonotype. The chain links TRBV5-1 to TRBJ2-1, with unresolved D. CDR3 length: 14 residues. In germline, CDR1 is SGHRS, CDR2 YFSETQ. Between the trimmed V and J ends, which lost 0 bases and 1 base, there was a span of 5 bases. Here the CDR3 DNA reads TGCGCCAGCAGCTTGGCTCCATCCTACAATGAGCAGTTCTTC. This encodes CASSLAPSYNEQFF.

V usage is TRBV6-1 and J usage is TRBJ1-1, with D maybe TRBD1 (5 bases). Looked up from germline, CDR1 is MNHNS and CDR2 is SASEGT. Trimming took 3 bases from V and 3 from J, leaving 8 bases between them. The CDR3 is made up of 13 amino acids. The CDR3 reads CASSDKQDTEAFF. The DNA for the CDR3 is TGTGCCAGCAGTGATAAACAGGACACTGAAGCTTTCTTT.

The chain uses TRBV30 and TRBJ1-2; D possibly corresponds to TRBD1 (5 bases). In germline, CDR1 is GTSNPN, CDR2 SVGIG (reference sequence). The CDR3 contains 12 residues. Trimming removed 3 bases from V and 8 bases from J, with 13 bases in between. CDR3 coding DNA: TGTGCCTGGAGGGGGCCCTCGAGCGGCTACACCTTC. It encodes CAWRGPSSGYTF.

Written as DNA, the CDR3 is TGCGCCAGCAGCCCCGGGAGTCTCTACGAGCAGTACTTC. Its protein product is CASSPGSLYEQYF. The chain joins TRBV5-1 to TRBJ2-7; tentative D call: TRBD2 (6 bases). The CDR3 has 13 amino acids. Germline V gives CDR1 SGHRS, CDR2 YFSETQ. The V gene lost 4 bases and the J gene lost 3 bases, with 11 bases spanning the gap.

The chain is built from TRBV27 and TRBJ2-1, with 8 bases identical to TRBD1. V was pared by 6 bases and J by 8 bases, with 15 bases of the junction left unmatched. This CDR3 has 16 residues. CDR1 MNHEY and CDR2 SMNVEV come from the germline V gene (reference sequence). The CDR3 reads CASSPYGQGAFHEQFF. CDR3 nucleotide sequence: TGTGCCAGCAGCCCCTATGGCCAGGGGGCGTTCCATGAGCAGTTCTTC.

V and J are TRBV24-1 and TRBJ2-3, with D perhaps TRBD2 (6 bases). This CDR3 contains 16 residues. The germline V gene has CDR1 KGHDR and CDR2 SFDVKD. Trimming shortened V by 4 bases and J by 7 bases, and 20 bases separated the two germline ends. As DNA, the CDR3 is TGTGCCACCAGTGACCCGGGACGGGGGAAAGGGAATACGCAGTATTTT. Its protein product is CATSDPGRGKGNTQYF.

The rearrangement uses TRBV28 and TRBJ1-3, with TRBD1 as a possible D gene (5 bases). Trimming cost V 7 bases and J 5 bases, with 15 bases left between them. This CDR3 is 14 amino acids long. Per germline, CDR1 MDHEN and CDR2 SYDVKM. The CDR3: CASNPGDLRNTIYF. Here the CDR3 DNA reads TGTGCCAGCAACCCCGGGGACCTTCGAAACACCATATATTTT.

As concerns this clonotype: The junction departs from the called germline gene at one end, perhaps through a read error. The chain joins TRBV7-9 to TRBJ1-1; no definite D call. The CDR3 extends over 13 amino acids. Germline V CDR1 and CDR2: SEHNR, FQNEAQ (reference sequence). CDR3 protein: CASSIAAYTEAFF. CDR3 DNA: TGTGCCAGCAGCATAGCAGCTTACACTGAAGCTTTCTTT.

Comments on this clonotype: A single base separates this from a much larger clone, so it may be a read error. The chain is built from TRBV29-1 and TRBJ2-3; TRBD2 agrees at 9 bases. V was clipped by 7 bases and J by 0 bases; unmatched bases: 5. The germline gives CDR1 SQVTM, CDR2 ANQGSEA. This CDR3 contains 14 residues. The CDR3 DNA follows: TGCAGCGCCGGGACTAGCAGGAGCACAGATACGCAGTATTTT. Translated: CSAGTSRSTDTQYF.

CDR3 sequence reads: CSARGDRGNEKLFF. CDR3 bases: TGCAGTGCTAGGGGGGACAGGGGCAATGAAAAACTGTTTTTT. This sequence joins TRBV20-1 and TRBJ1-4; TRBD1 agrees at 10 bases. The CDR3 is made up of 14 amino acids. CDR1 and CDR2 from the germline V gene are DFQATT and SNEGSKA (reference sequence). Trimming took 3 bases from V and 5 from J; bases not matched to a gene: 3.

This clonotype was counted a few times. This chain connects TRBV4-1 to TRBJ1-5; D gene ambiguous. Germline V CDR1 and CDR2: MGHRA, YSYEKL. This CDR3 region has 17 residues. V lost 1 base and J 6 bases, leaving 19 bases between the germline ends. Here the CDR3 DNA reads TGCGCCAGCAGCCAAGGTGTGGCCCGAGGCTACGGTCAGCCCCAGCATTTT. Its translation: CASSQGVARGYGQPQHF.

This clonotype was seen a few times. The V and J genes are TRBV2 and TRBJ1-6, with unresolved D. V lost 7 bases, J lost 9 bases, and 13 bases lay in between. This CDR3 contains 13 residues. The germline gives CDR1 SNHLY, CDR2 FYNNEI. The CDR3 loop reads CASNGDNPSPLHF. The CDR3 bases are TGTGCCAGCAACGGGGATAATCCTTCACCCCTCCACTTT.

This clonotype was seen more than once but under ten times. The chain combines TRBV6-1 with TRBJ1-5, with D hard to call. V lost 7 bases, J lost 1 base, and 5 bases lay in between. The CDR3 covers 12 residues. Germline lookup yields CDR1 MNHNS and CDR2 SASEGT. The CDR3: CASTRSNQPQHF. The CDR3 region has the DNA TGTGCCAGCACCCGCAGCAATCAGCCCCAGCATTTT.

This clonotype has a handful of counts. The V and J genes are TRBV20-1 and TRBJ2-1; TRBD2 matches at 14 bases. Germline-derived CDR1 and CDR2 are DFQATT and SNEGSKA (reference sequence). This CDR3 has 16 residues. The V segment lost 6 bases and the J segment 7 bases; nucleotides outside the gene matches: 11. CDR3 sequence reads: CSARGRRLAGGNEQFF. The CDR3 coding sequence is TGCAGTGCCCGGGGGAGAAGACTAGCGGGAGGGAATGAGCAGTTCTTC.

This chain links TRBV3-1 with TRBJ2-4; a possible D gene is TRBD2 (6 bases). CDR1 and CDR2 from the germline V gene are LGHDT and YNNKEL (reference sequence). The CDR3 spans 18 residues. V dropped 4 bases and J dropped 0 bases, with 19 bases sitting between them. The CDR3 sequence: CASSRTPGGEVAKNIQYF. CDR3 nucleotides: TGTGCCAGCAGCCGTACCCCGGGCGGGGAAGTAGCCAAAAACATTCAGTACTTC.